One sample yielded the 6 T cell receptor beta chains listed below, sequenced in a study of T cell responses to AZD1222 COVID-19 vaccine. The assay was immunoSEQ multiplex PCR, and TCRdb's table has in-frame clones only and misses some. The repertoire holds approximately 190,000 clones, roughly 92% seen once, with less than 1.5% in the top ten. The material was peripheral blood, obtained on day 0 of AZD1222 vaccination. These receptors were collected from an adult in good health.

This clone came up once. The chain couples TRBV5-6 to TRBJ1-4, with D uncertain. V lost 4 bases to trimming and J lost 5 bases, with 15 bases between them. This CDR3 contains 15 residues. CDR1 SGHDT and CDR2 YYEEEE come from the germline V gene. The CDR3 reads CASSARLRLNEKLFF. CDR3 nucleotides: TGTGCCAGCAGCGCTCGACTGAGACTAAATGAAAAACTGTTTTTT.

This sequence joins TRBV7-6 and TRBJ1-1; TRBD1 might be the D (6 bases). V lost 4 bases and J 5 bases, leaving 14 bases between the germline ends. Germline V gene lookup returns CDR1 SGHVS and CDR2 FNYEAQ. CDR3 size: 14 residues. CDR3 region: CASSSGGQQTEAFF. The CDR3, as DNA: TGTGCCAGCAGCTCGGGGGGCCAACAGACTGAAGCTTTCTTT.

The V gene is TRBV5-1, the J gene TRBJ1-6; D is unresolved. The CDR3 sequence is 15 residues long. V lost 4 bases and J 7 bases, leaving 15 bases between the germline ends. CDR1 is SGHRS, CDR2 YFSETQ, per germline. The CDR3 DNA reads as TGCGCCAGCAGCGTCGGACCGGGAGGCAATTCACCCCTCCACTTT. This sequence encodes CASSVGPGGNSPLHF.

J is TRBJ2-1 and V is TRBV12-3 or TRBV12-4; D unresolved. V lost 4 bases, J lost 6 bases, and 4 bases lay in between. This CDR3 contains 11 residues. CDR3 region: CASSSFNEQFF. DNA for the CDR3: TGTGCCAGCAGTTCTTTCAATGAGCAGTTCTTC.

The genes are TRBV5-1 and TRBJ2-1; 9 bases match TRBD2. From germline, CDR1 is SGHRS and CDR2 YFSETQ. The CDR3 consists of 15 residues. Trimming took 7 bases from V and 5 from J; bases not matched to a gene: 10. This CDR3 is CASQAGASGDNEQFF. CDR3 in DNA: TGCGCCAGCCAGGCTGGGGCTAGCGGGGACAATGAGCAGTTCTTC.

The gene calls are TRBV30 and TRBJ1-2; weak D call: TRBD1 (5 bases). There are 13 residues in the CDR3. V was cut by 0 bases and J by 8 bases, with 13 bases left in between. Germline assignment: CDR1 GTSNPN and CDR2 SVGIG (reference sequence). The CDR3 here is CAWSVSGFSGYTF. In nucleotides, the CDR3 is TGTGCCTGGAGTGTATCAGGGTTTAGCGGCTACACCTTC.